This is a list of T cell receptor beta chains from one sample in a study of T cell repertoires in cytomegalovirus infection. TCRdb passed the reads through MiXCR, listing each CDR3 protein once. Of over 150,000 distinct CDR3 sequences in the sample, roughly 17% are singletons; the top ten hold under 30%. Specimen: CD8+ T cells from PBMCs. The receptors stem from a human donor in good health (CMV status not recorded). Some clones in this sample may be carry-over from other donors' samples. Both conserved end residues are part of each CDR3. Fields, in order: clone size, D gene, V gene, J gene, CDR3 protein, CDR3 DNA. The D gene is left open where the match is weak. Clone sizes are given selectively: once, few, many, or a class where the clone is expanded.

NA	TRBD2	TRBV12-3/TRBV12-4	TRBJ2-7	CASSLAGRGALAYEQYF	TGTGCCAGCAGTTTAGCTGGGCGGGGGGCTTTAGCCTACGAGCAGTACTTC
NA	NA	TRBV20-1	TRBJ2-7	CSATDTATYEQYF	TGCAGTGCTACGGACACAGCTACCTACGAGCAGTACTTC
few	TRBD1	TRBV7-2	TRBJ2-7	CASRPWGGTGSYEQYF	TGTGCCAGCAGACCTTGGGGGGGGACAGGGTCCTACGAGCAGTACTTC
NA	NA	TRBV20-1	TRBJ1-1	CSARDSVGGEAFF	TGCAGTGCTAGAGATTCGGTTGGGGGTGAAGCTTTCTTT
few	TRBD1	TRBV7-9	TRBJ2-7	CASSSGTAPYEQYF	TGTGCCAGCAGCTCAGGGACAGCCCCCTACGAGCAGTACTTC
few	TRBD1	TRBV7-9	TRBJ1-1	CASSPDRQGAEAFF	TGTGCCAGCAGCCCTGATCGACAGGGCGCTGAAGCTTTCTTT
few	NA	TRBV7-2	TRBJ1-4	CASSLGRLATNEKLFF	TGTGCCAGCAGCTTAGGCAGGCTTGCAACTAATGAAAAACTGTTTTTT
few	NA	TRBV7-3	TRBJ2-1	CASSPTGLFNEQFF	TGTGCCAGCAGCCCAACGGGCCTTTTCAATGAGCAGTTCTTC
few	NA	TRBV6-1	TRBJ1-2	CASNTPPGLRRGYTF	TGTGCCAGCAATACTCCACCGGGCCTACGACGGGGCTACACCTTC
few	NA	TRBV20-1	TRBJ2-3	CSATTWTRGDVDTQYF	TGCAGTGCTACTACCTGGACTCGCGGGGATGTAGATACGCAGTATTTT
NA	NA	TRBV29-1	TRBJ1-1	CSVEQGVTEAFF	TGCAGCGTTGAACAGGGTGTCACTGAAGCTTTCTTT
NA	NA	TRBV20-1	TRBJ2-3	CSASVFGGNTDTQYF	TGCAGTGCTTCCGTGTTCGGGGGAAACACAGATACGCAGTATTTT
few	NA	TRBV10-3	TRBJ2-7	CAISGEKGGYEQYF	TGTGCCATCAGTGGGGAGAAGGGTGGCTACGAGCAGTACTTC
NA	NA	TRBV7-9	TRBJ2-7	CASRPSSDEQYF	TGTGCCAGCCGGCCTAGCAGCGACGAGCAGTACTTC
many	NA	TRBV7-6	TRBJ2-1	CASSLGRGQFF	TGTGCCAGCAGCTTAGGCAGAGGGCAGTTCTTC